The entry below gives a single T cell receptor beta chain sequence along with its context. The sample is drawn from a study of blood T cell repertoires in COVID-19. Study background: Some COVID-19 samples were acute and others convalescent; all came from the United States, Italy and Spain. PBMCs, B-cell-depleted T cells, or T cells were the source of the cDNA or gDNA that made up the material.

Study processing details: Researchers report that nucleated cell counts were estimated from reference gene primer amplification. Sequencing was performed with immunoSEQ multiplex PCR; in TCRdb, only in-frame clones are kept and a portion is missing. D and trimming were read from the DNA, whereas the V and J calls and clone size are those reported in that table. The sample lists tens of thousands of clones; roughly 85% were seen once. This CDR3 region has 12 residues. Germline loops: CDR1 SGHNT, CDR2 YYREEE (reference sequence). V was trimmed by 2 bases and J by 10 bases, leaving 10 bases between them.

Material for sequencing was peripheral blood. The chain joins TRBV5-4 to TRBJ2-1; no firm D call. The receptor was isolated from a man in his 70s in a cohort sampled during active COVID-19. The CDR3 coding sequence is TGTGCCAGCAGCTTCAGTCGTGAAGAGCAGTTCTTC. Amino acid sequence: CASSFSREEQFF. The variable domain in full, with the rest retrieved from reference TRBV5-4 and TRBJ2-1, is ETGVTQSPTHLIKTRGQQVTLRCSSQSGHNTVSWYQQALGQGPQFIFQYYREEENGRGNFPPRFSGLQFPNYSSELNVNALELDDSALYLCASSFSREEQFFGPGTRLTVL.